Listed below are T cell receptor beta chains from one sample, sequenced in a study of CD8 T cells in Susac syndrome. TCRdb analysed the immunoSEQ multiplex PCR reads with MiXCR anew, one entry per CDR3 protein. The sample records around 300,000 distinct CDR3 sequences, just over 90% being singletons. Source material: CD4+ T cells from PBMCs. These receptors came from a human donor with multiple sclerosis. Both conserved end residues are part of each CDR3. A D gene is named only where the DNA matches it firmly. The size of a clone is reported for some rows only, either as once, few or many, or as a class for expanded clones.

d_call | clone_size | cdr3_length | j_call | v_call | cdr3_aa | cdr3_nt
- | - | 14 | TRBJ2-5 | TRBV20-1 | CSAPSHRGQETQYF | TGCAGTGCTCCAAGTCACCGGGGACAAGAGACCCAGTACTTC
TRBD1 | few | 12 | TRBJ2-1 | TRBV6-5 | CASSLQGNEQFF | TGTGCCAGCAGTTTACAGGGGAATGAGCAGTTCTTC
TRBD2 | - | 15 | TRBJ2-5 | TRBV7-2 | CASSLWEGRRETQYF | TGTGCCAGCAGCCTCTGGGAGGGGAGACGAGAGACCCAGTACTTC
- | - | 16 | TRBJ2-1 | TRBV9 | CASSNFPGASYNEQFF | TGTGCCAGCAGCAACTTTCCGGGGGCCTCATACAATGAGCAGTTCTTC
- | - | 12 | TRBJ2-1 | TRBV29-1 | CSAGDPYNEQFF | TGCAGCGCAGGGGATCCTTACAATGAGCAGTTCTTC
- | - | 14 | TRBJ1-1 | TRBV3-1 | CASSQDGYGTEAFF | TGTGCCAGCAGCCAAGATGGTTACGGCACTGAAGCTTTCTTT
- | - | 13 | TRBJ2-2 | TRBV27 | CASSPPPYGELFF | TGTGCCAGCAGTCCGCCTCCTTACGGGGAGCTGTTTTTT
- | - | 12 | TRBJ1-3 | TRBV29-1 | CSAQGGGNTIYF | TGCAGCGCGCAGGGAGGTGGAAACACCATATATTTT
- | - | 15 | TRBJ2-2 | TRBV2 | CASSPTGTHTGELFF | TGTGCCAGCAGTCCGACCGGGACCCACACCGGGGAGCTGTTTTTT
- | - | 11 | TRBJ2-5 | TRBV27 | CATRDWSTQYF | TGTGCCACCAGGGACTGGTCGACCCAGTACTTC
- | - | 14 | TRBJ2-1 | TRBV4-3 | CASSQEPPYNEQFF | TGCGCCAGCAGCCAAGAGCCCCCTTACAATGAGCAGTTCTTC
- | - | 14 | TRBJ1-5 | TRBV2 | CASRGPNNNQPQHF | TGTGCCAGCAGGGGACCGAACAACAATCAGCCCCAGCATTTT